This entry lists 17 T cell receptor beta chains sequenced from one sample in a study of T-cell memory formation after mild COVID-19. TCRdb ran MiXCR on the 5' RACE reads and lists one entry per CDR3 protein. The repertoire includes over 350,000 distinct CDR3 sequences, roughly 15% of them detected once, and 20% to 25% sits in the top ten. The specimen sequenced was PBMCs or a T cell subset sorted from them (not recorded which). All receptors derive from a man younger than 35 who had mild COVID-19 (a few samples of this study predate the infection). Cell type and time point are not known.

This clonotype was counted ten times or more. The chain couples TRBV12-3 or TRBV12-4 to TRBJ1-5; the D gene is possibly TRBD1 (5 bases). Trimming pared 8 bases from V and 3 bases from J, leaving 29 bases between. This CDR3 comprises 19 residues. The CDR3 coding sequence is TGTGCCAGCTCCCTGTCCGCCACGGGTTCGGGGGGGATCAATCAGCCCCAGCATTTT. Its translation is CASSLSATGSGGINQPQHF.

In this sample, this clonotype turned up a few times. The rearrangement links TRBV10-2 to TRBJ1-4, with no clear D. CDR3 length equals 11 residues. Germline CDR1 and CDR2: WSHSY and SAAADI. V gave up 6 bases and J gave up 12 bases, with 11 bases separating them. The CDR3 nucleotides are TGCGCCAGCAGCTCTATGTCCGAACTGTTTTTT. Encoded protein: CASSSMSELFF.

The chain's CDR3 is CASSDPGQGLYEQYF. For the CDR3, the DNA is TGTGCCAGCAGCGATCCGGGACAGGGGTTATACGAGCAGTACTTC. The rearrangement links TRBV5-6 to TRBJ2-7; TRBD1 agrees at 10 bases. Germline V lookup: CDR1 SGHDT, CDR2 YYEEEE. The CDR3 length is 15 residues. The V gene end was trimmed by 4 bases and the J gene end by 4 bases; junction bases not matched to a gene: 8.

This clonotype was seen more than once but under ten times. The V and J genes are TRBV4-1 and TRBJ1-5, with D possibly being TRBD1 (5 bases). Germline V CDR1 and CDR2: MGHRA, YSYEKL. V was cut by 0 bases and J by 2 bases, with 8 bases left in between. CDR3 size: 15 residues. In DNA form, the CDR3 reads TGCGCCAGCAGCCAAGAAGGGGCCCGCAATCAGCCCCAGCATTTT. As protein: CASSQEGARNQPQHF.

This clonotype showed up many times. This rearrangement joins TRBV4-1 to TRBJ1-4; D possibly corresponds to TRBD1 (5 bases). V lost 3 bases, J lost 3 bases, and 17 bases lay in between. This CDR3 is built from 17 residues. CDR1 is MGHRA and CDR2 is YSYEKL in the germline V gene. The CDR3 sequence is CASSQGGWGSANEKLFF. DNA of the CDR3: TGCGCCAGCAGCCAGGGGGGATGGGGCAGTGCTAATGAAAAACTGTTTTTT.

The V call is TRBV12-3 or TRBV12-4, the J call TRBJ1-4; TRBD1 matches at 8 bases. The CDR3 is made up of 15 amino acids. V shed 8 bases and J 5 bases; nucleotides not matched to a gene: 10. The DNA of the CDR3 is TGTGCCAGCTCAGGGGGCGTTTCTTCGAATGAAAAACTGTTTTTT. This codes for CASSGGVSSNEKLFF.

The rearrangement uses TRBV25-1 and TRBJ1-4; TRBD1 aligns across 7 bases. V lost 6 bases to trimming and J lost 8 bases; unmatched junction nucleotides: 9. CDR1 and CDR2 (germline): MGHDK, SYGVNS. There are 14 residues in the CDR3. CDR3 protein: CASRNDRANEKLFF. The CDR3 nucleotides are TGTGCCAGCAGGAATGACAGGGCGAACGAAAAACTGTTTTTT.

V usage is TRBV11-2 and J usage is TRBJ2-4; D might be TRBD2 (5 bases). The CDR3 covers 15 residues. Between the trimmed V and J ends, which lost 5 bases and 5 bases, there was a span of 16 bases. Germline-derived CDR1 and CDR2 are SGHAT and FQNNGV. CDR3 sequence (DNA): TGTGCCAGCAGCCCTCGAAGGCGGGTTGAAAACATTCAGTACTTC. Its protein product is CASSPRRRVENIQYF. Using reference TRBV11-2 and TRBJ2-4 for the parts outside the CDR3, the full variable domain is EAGVAQSPRYKIIEKRQSVAFWCNPISGHATLYWYQQILGQGPKLLIQFQNNGVVDDSQLPKDRFSAERLKGVDSTLKIQPAKLEDSAVYLCASSPRRRVENIQYFGAGTRLSVL.

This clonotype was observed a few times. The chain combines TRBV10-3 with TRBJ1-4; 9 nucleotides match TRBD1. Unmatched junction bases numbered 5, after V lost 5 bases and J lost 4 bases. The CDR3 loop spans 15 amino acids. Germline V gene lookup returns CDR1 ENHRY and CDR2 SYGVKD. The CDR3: CAISSQGAVNEKLFF. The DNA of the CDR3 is TGTGCCATCAGTTCACAGGGGGCAGTTAATGAAAAACTGTTTTTT.

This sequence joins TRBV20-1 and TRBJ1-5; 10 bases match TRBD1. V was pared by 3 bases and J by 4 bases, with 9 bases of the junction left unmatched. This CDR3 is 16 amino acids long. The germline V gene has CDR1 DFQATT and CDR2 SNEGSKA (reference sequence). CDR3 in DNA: TGCAGTGCTAGCTATCCGGGACAGGGGACTAATCAGCCCCAGCATTTT. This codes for CSASYPGQGTNQPQHF.

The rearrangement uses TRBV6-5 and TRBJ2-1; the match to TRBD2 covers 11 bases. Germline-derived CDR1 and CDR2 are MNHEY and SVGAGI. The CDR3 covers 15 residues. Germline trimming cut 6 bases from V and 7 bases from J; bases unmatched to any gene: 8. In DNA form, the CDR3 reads TGTGCCAGCAGCTCTTTAGCGGGGGGGCTAAATGAGCAGTTCTTC. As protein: CASSSLAGGLNEQFF.

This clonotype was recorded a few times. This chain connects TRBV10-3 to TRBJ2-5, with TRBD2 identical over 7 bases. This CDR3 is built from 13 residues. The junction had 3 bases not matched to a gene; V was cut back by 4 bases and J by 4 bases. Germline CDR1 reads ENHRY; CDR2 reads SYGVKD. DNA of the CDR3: TGTGCCATCAGTGGACTAGCCCTAGAGACCCAGTACTTC. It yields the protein CAISGLALETQYF.

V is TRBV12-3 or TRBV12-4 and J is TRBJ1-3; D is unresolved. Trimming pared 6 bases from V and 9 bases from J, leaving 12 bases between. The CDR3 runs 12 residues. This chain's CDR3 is CASSPALVTIYF. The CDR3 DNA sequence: TGTGCCAGCAGCCCTGCGTTAGTCACCATATATTTT.

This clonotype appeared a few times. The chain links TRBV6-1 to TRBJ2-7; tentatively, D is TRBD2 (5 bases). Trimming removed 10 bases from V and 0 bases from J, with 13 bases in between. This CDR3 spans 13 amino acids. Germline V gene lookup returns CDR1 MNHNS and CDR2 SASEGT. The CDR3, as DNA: TGTGCCACCGAGGGAATTAGCTCCTACGAGCAGTACTTC. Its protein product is CATEGISSYEQYF.

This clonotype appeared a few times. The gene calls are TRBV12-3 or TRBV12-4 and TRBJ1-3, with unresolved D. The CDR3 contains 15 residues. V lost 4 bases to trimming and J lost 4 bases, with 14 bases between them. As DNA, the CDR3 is TGTGCCAGCAGTTCGTTCCGGGGATCGGGAAACACCATATATTTT. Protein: CASSSFRGSGNTIYF.

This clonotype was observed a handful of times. This CDR3 reads CASSMGQFEETQYF. CDR3 bases: TGTGCCAGCAGTATGGGACAGTTTGAAGAGACCCAGTACTTC. V usage is TRBV12-3 or TRBV12-4 and J usage is TRBJ2-5; TRBD1 agrees at 7 bases. The trim removed 5 bases at V and 3 bases at J, leaving 6 bases unmatched. The CDR3 sequence is 14 residues long.

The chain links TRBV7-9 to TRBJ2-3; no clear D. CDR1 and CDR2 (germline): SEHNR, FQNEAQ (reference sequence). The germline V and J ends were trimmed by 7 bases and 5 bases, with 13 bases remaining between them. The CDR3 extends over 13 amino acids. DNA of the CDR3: TGTGCCAGCACCCCCCTGGGCCGAGATACGCAGTATTTT. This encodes CASTPLGRDTQYF.